The text below deals with one TCR beta chain. Antigen unknown. This sample is drawn from a study of blood T cells in healthy people across ages. A second PCR of 7 to 11 cycles used a sample-barcoded 5' primer and a J-beta primer mix. Every cDNA molecule carried a tag from a template-switch adaptor bearing 12 random nucleotides. One entry per CDR3 protein results from TCRdb running MiXCR on the 5' RACE reads. This table holds hundreds of thousands of distinct CDR3 sequences, more than 55% found once. Whole-study results and caveats: It was the long-lived donors that had more naive CD4+ cells and higher diversity than aged donors. The unknown donor CMV status may have confounded expanded clonotype changes.

The sequenced sample consisted of blood. The TCR was taken from a man between 40 and 49 years old in good health.

As DNA, the CDR3 is TGCGCCAGCAGAGGGGGTGTCGGGGAGCTGTTTTTT. This translates into CASRGGVGELFF. The chain carries TRBV4-1 and TRBJ2-2, with a weak D call TRBD1 (6 bases). Germline-derived CDR1 and CDR2 are MGHRA and YSYEKL. Trimming took off 6 bases at V and 7 bases at J, with 9 bases between the two ends. This CDR3 has 12 amino acids.